This is a list of T cell receptor beta chains from one sample in a study of CD8+ T cells in alopecia areata. Profiling relied on immunoSEQ multiplex PCR, and the TCRdb table lists in-frame clones only, not all of them. The sample comprises roughly 280,000 clones, about three fifths of which are singletons, and roughly 0.88% rests with the top ten. The sample was CD4+ T cells sorted from blood, taken around week 54, from a patient treated with tofacitinib. Receptor source: a human donor with alopecia areata. The CDR3 runs from the conserved cysteine through the conserved F or W. A D gene is named only where the DNA matches it firmly. Expanded clones are given a class, and other clones once, few, many or no size at all.

>.|TRBV4-3|TRBJ1-2|few
CASSQGLGGYTF
TGCGCCAGCAGCCAAGGCTTGGGGGGCTACACCTTC
>TRBD1|TRBV10-3|TRBJ2-1|few
CAIGPGTGADNEQFF
TGTGCCATCGGCCCCGGGACAGGGGCAGACAATGAGCAGTTCTTC
>.|TRBV15|TRBJ2-1|.
CATSLTVHEQFF
TGTGCCACCAGTCTCACGGTTCATGAGCAGTTCTTC
>TRBD1|TRBV29-1|TRBJ1-2|.
CSVRQGANYGYTF
TGCAGCGTGAGACAGGGTGCTAACTATGGCTACACCTTC
>TRBD1|TRBV6-6|TRBJ1-1|.
CASSVRDSMNTEAFF
TGTGCCAGCAGTGTCCGGGACAGCATGAACACTGAAGCTTTCTTT
>TRBD2|TRBV5-1|TRBJ2-1|.
CASSPPGLVGNEQFF
TGCGCCAGCAGCCCACCGGGACTAGTGGGCAATGAGCAGTTCTTC
>.|TRBV7-6|TRBJ1-1|many
CASSLLTNTEAFF
TGTGCCAGCAGCTTATTGACGAACACTGAAGCTTTCTTT
>.|TRBV2|TRBJ1-5|.
CASSEVASAVQPQHF
TGTGCCAGCAGTGAAGTGGCGTCAGCTGTTCAGCCCCAGCATTTT
>.|TRBV30|TRBJ1-3|.
CAWSVNSGNTIYF
TGTGCCTGGAGTGTAAACTCTGGAAACACCATATATTTT
>TRBD1|TRBV5-6|TRBJ1-2|few
CASSGRTGGAIYGYTF
TGTGCCAGCAGCGGAAGGACAGGGGGCGCGATCTATGGCTACACCTTC
>TRBD1|TRBV9|TRBJ2-3|once
CASSVGQGRTDTQYF
TGTGCCAGCAGCGTAGGACAGGGGCGGACAGATACGCAGTATTTT
>.|TRBV5-1|TRBJ1-5|.
CASSLDGSDQPQHF
TGCGCCAGCAGCTTGGATGGGAGCGATCAGCCCCAGCATTTT
>.|TRBV4-1|TRBJ2-2|.
CASSQNFLNTGELFF
TGCGCCAGCAGCCAGAATTTCCTGAACACCGGGGAGCTGTTTTTT
>.|TRBV7-8|TRBJ2-1|.
CASSYPIVRRNEQFF
TGTGCCAGCAGCTACCCAATTGTTAGACGCAATGAGCAGTTCTTC
>TRBD2|TRBV7-9|TRBJ2-6|.
CASSLEGLAKGANVLTF
TGTGCCAGCAGCTTAGAGGGACTAGCGAAAGGGGCCAACGTCCTGACTTTC
>.|TRBV7-2|TRBJ2-6|.
CASSLRTGANVLTF
TGTGCCAGCAGCTTACGCACTGGGGCCAACGTCCTGACTTTC
>.|TRBV5-1|TRBJ1-1|.
CASSLVGTDTEAFF
TGCGCCAGCAGCTTGGTAGGAACCGACACTGAAGCTTTCTTT
>TRBD1|TRBV5-4|TRBJ2-7|.
CASSFWTGGPYEQYF
TGTGCCAGCAGCTTCTGGACAGGGGGGCCCTACGAGCAGTACTTC
>.|TRBV6-5|TRBJ1-6|.
CASSSHDRLNGSPLHF
TGTGCCAGCAGTTCCCACGACAGATTGAACGGTTCACCCCTCCACTTT
>.|TRBV7-9|TRBJ2-3|.
CASSPEKLRGRADTQYF
TGTGCCAGCAGCCCCGAGAAACTCAGGGGTCGCGCAGATACGCAGTATTTT
>.|TRBV4-1|TRBJ2-7|.
CASSQDQGGPYEQYF
TGCGCCAGCAGCCAAGATCAGGGGGGCCCCTACGAGCAGTACTTC
>.|TRBV14|TRBJ2-5|.
CASSQVSGETQYF
TGTGCCAGCAGCCAGGTTAGCGGAGAGACCCAGTACTTC
>.|TRBV29-1|TRBJ2-1|few
CSVRTRGAYNEQFF
TGCAGCGTAAGGACTAGGGGGGCCTACAATGAGCAGTTCTTC
>.|TRBV30|TRBJ1-6|.
CAWSVSGAGNSPLHF
TGTGCCTGGAGTGTATCCGGGGCAGGAAATTCACCCCTCCACTTT
>TRBD1|TRBV27|TRBJ1-2|.
CASGRQGRNYGYTF
TGTGCCAGCGGAAGACAGGGGAGGAACTATGGCTACACCTTC
>.|TRBV29-1|TRBJ1-4|.
CSVLQGPNEKLFF
TGCAGCGTTTTACAGGGCCCCAATGAAAAACTGTTTTTT
>.|TRBV29-1|TRBJ2-6|few
CSVLGDTFFSGANVLTF
TGCAGCGTCCTGGGGGACACCTTCTTCTCTGGGGCCAACGTCCTGACTTTC
>TRBD1|TRBV9|TRBJ2-7|.
CASSVGTGTGEQYF
TGTGCCAGCAGCGTAGGGACAGGGACGGGCGAGCAGTACTTC
>.|TRBV23-1|TRBJ1-6|few
CASTFALWGLSPLHF
TGCGCCAGCACCTTTGCTTTATGGGGGTTGTCACCCCTCCACTTT
>.|TRBV13|TRBJ2-7|.
CASSARDLFSYEQYF
TGTGCCAGCAGCGCACGGGACTTGTTCTCCTACGAGCAGTACTTC
>TRBD2|TRBV7-2|TRBJ2-3|medium-sized
CAGRAGVHISTDTQYF
TGTGCTGGGAGAGCGGGGGTTCATATTAGCACAGATACGCAGTATTTT
>.|TRBV28|TRBJ1-5|.
CASRRTWGNQPQHF
TGTGCCAGCAGGCGGACATGGGGCAATCAGCCCCAGCATTTT
>.|TRBV5-1|TRBJ2-1|.
CASSPRNEQFF
TGCGCCAGCAGCCCCCGCAATGAGCAGTTCTTC
>.|TRBV9|TRBJ1-2|.
CASSVGSVTYGYTF
TGTGCCAGCAGCGTAGGTTCGGTTACCTATGGCTACACCTTC
>.|TRBV27|TRBJ1-6|once
CASSTHSSPLHF
TGTGCCAGCAGTACCCACAGTTCACCCCTCCACTTT
>.|TRBV30|TRBJ2-4|.
CAWGPGAKNIQYF
TGTGCCTGGGGACCAGGAGCCAAAAACATTCAGTACTTC
>TRBD1|TRBV5-1|TRBJ2-1|once
CASRLDRYNEQFF
TGCGCCAGCAGGTTGGACAGGTACAATGAGCAGTTCTTC
>TRBD2|TRBV7-8|TRBJ2-3|.
CASSLARTSGPTDTQYF
TGTGCCAGCAGCTTAGCCAGGACTAGCGGGCCCACAGATACGCAGTATTTT
>.|TRBV29-1|TRBJ1-2|.
CSVGIVGQGYTF
TGCAGCGTTGGGATCGTGGGGCAAGGCTACACCTTC
>.|TRBV11-3|TRBJ2-7|.
CASSLGRGYEQYF
TGTGCCAGCAGCCTAGGGCGGGGCTACGAGCAGTACTTC
>.|TRBV6-1|TRBJ2-7|.
CASSADPLEQYF
TGTGCCAGCAGTGCCGACCCCCTCGAGCAGTACTTC
>TRBD2|TRBV2|TRBJ2-1|few
CASIWTSGLSSYNEQFF
TGTGCCAGCATCTGGACTAGCGGGCTTAGCTCCTACAATGAGCAGTTCTTC
>TRBD2|TRBV5-6|TRBJ2-1|.
CASSLRTSVYNEQFF
TGTGCCAGCAGCCTAAGGACTAGCGTTTACAATGAGCAGTTCTTC
>.|TRBV4-1|TRBJ1-2|.
CASSGPDTNYGYTF
TGCGCCAGCAGCGGTCCAGATACTAACTATGGCTACACCTTC
>.|TRBV5-1|TRBJ2-7|.
CASSADNSYEQYF
TGCGCCAGCAGCGCGGACAACTCCTACGAGCAGTACTTC
>.|TRBV27|TRBJ2-1|.
CASSLARGDYNEQFF
TGTGCCAGCAGTTTAGCCCGCGGGGACTACAATGAGCAGTTCTTC
>.|TRBV6-5|TRBJ1-5|.
CASSPEGGNQPQHF
TGTGCCAGCAGTCCTGAGGGGGGGAATCAGCCCCAGCATTTT
>.|TRBV29-1|TRBJ2-7|.
CSVEIRREDGQYF
TGCAGCGTTGAAATTAGGAGGGAAGACGGGCAGTACTTC
>.|TRBV9|TRBJ2-3|.
CASSVATGGGTDTQYF
TGTGCCAGCAGCGTAGCTACGGGGGGCGGCACAGATACGCAGTATTTT
>.|TRBV15|TRBJ2-2|.
CATSRLGVGELFF
TGTGCCACCAGCAGACTAGGGGTCGGGGAGCTGTTTTTT
>.|TRBV5-1|TRBJ2-4|.
CASSLEGPKNIQYF
TGCGCCAGCAGCTTGGAGGGTCCCAAAAACATTCAGTACTTC